The 17 T cell receptor beta chains below were found in one sample sequenced in a study of cytomegalovirus exposure and HLA in healthy donors. Primers included in the PCR were 60 Vbeta and 13 Jbeta primers. Profiling relied on immunoSEQ multiplex PCR, and the TCRdb table lists in-frame clones only, not all of them. The sample carries 150,000 or so clones, about four fifths recorded once. Material: PBMCs. Receptors originate from a young woman in good health and CMV-seropositive.

There are a few counts of this clone. This rearrangement joins TRBV11-2 to TRBJ2-2; 9 bases fit TRBD1. Germline V CDR1 and CDR2: SGHAT, FQNNGV. V lost 5 bases and J lost 7; bases outside the gene matches: 14. This CDR3 is 17 amino acids long. The CDR3 loop reads CASSLRDRAGSSGELFF. CDR3 DNA sequence: TGTGCCAGCAGCCTAAGGGACAGGGCGGGGTCCAGCGGGGAGCTGTTTTTT. Supplemented by reference TRBV11-2 and TRBJ2-2, the full variable domain reads EAGVAQSPRYKIIEKRQSVAFWCNPISGHATLYWYQQILGQGPKLLIQFQNNGVVDDSQLPKDRFSAERLKGVDSTLKIQPAKLEDSAVYLCASSLRDRAGSSGELFFGEGSRLTVL.

The chain carries TRBV5-5 and TRBJ1-4, with 9 nucleotides matching TRBD1. Germline V lookup: CDR1 SGHKS, CDR2 YYEKEE (reference sequence). The V and J ends lost 4 bases and 7 bases, in that order; junction bases with no gene match: 5. This CDR3 has 14 amino acids. For the CDR3, the DNA is TGTGCCAGCAGCGTGGACAGGGGTGTTGAAAAACTGTTTTTT. Protein product: CASSVDRGVEKLFF.

The genes are TRBV29-1 and TRBJ2-4; 8 positions agree with TRBD1. The junction had 17 bases not matched to a gene; V was cut back by 8 bases and J by 2 bases. The germline CDR1 and CDR2 sequences are SQVTM and ANQGSEA. The CDR3 sequence is 17 residues long. The CDR3 nucleotides are TGCAGCCCACGAGCGGTTCAGGGGGCGAATACCAAAAACATTCAGTACTTC. Protein product: CSPRAVQGANTKNIQYF.

The chain employs TRBV5-5 and TRBJ2-7; 9 bases line up with TRBD1. Trimming removed 0 bases from V and 3 bases from J; junction bases left unmatched: 7. Germline V gene data show CDR1 as SGHKS and CDR2 as YYEKEE (reference sequence). The CDR3 runs 16 residues. CDR3 sequence (DNA): TGTGCCAGCAGCTTGGGTCGGACAGGGGATATCTACGAGCAGTACTTC. It specifies CASSLGRTGDIYEQYF. The entire variable domain, with the rest obtained from reference TRBV5-5 and TRBJ2-7, is as follows: DAGVTQSPTHLIKTRGQQVTLRCSPISGHKSVSWYQQVLGQGPQFIFQYYEKEERGRGNFPDRFSARQFPNYSSELNVNALLLGDSALYLCASSLGRTGDIYEQYFGPGTRLTVT.

The CDR3 loop reads CASSTHLTGFYSNQPQHF. The DNA of the CDR3 is TGTGCCAGTAGTACCCATTTGACAGGATTTTATAGCAATCAGCCCCAGCATTTT. V gene TRBV19 combines with J gene TRBJ1-5; TRBD1 might be the D (6 bases). The ends were cut back, 4 bases at V and 0 bases at J, with 19 bases in the middle. The CDR3 extends over 18 amino acids. The V gene's germline CDR1 is LNHDA and CDR2 SQIVND (reference sequence).

The chain uses TRBV7-2 and TRBJ2-7; D gene uncertain. The germline CDR1 and CDR2 sequences are SGHTA and FQGNSA. V was clipped by 3 bases and J by 1 base, with 4 bases between them. The CDR3 sequence is 12 residues long. CDR3 in DNA: TGTGCCAGCAGCTTTATTTCCTACGAGCAGTACTTC. Translated: CASSFISYEQYF.

The J gene is TRBJ2-7, the V gene TRBV7-6; tentatively, D is TRBD2 (5 bases). V was clipped by 0 bases and J by 0 bases, with 9 bases between them. The CDR3 is 15 residues long. CDR1 and CDR2 from the germline V gene are SGHVS and FNYEAQ. CDR3 sequence: CASSLAGDPSYEQYF. CDR3 DNA sequence: TGTGCCAGCAGCTTAGCCGGGGATCCCTCCTACGAGCAGTACTTC.

In nucleotides, the CDR3 is TGCAGCGTTGATGGGGGGGTCAATGAGCAGTTCTTC. Its translation is CSVDGGVNEQFF. V usage is TRBV29-1 and J usage is TRBJ2-1; TRBD2 agrees at 7 bases. This CDR3 spans 12 amino acids. Unmatched junction bases numbered 2, after V lost 3 bases and J lost 6 bases. The V gene's germline CDR1 is SQVTM and CDR2 ANQGSEA.

This clone showed up just once. The chain links TRBV19 to TRBJ2-1; 7 nucleotides agree with TRBD2. CDR1 and CDR2 from the germline V gene are LNHDA and SQIVND (reference sequence). The CDR3 covers 14 residues. The junction had 6 bases not matched to a gene; V was cut back by 7 bases and J by 3 bases. The CDR3 loop is CASNRGGVYNEQFF. The CDR3, as DNA: TGTGCCAGTAACCGCGGGGGTGTCTACAATGAGCAGTTCTTC.

The V and J genes are TRBV2 and TRBJ2-3, with D perhaps matching TRBD1 (5 bases). The CDR3 sequence is 14 residues long. Trimming left V 4 bases short and J 0 bases short, with 8 bases between. The germline gives CDR1 SNHLY, CDR2 FYNNEI. Written as DNA, the CDR3 is TGTGCCAGCAGTGGACAGCTAAGCACAGATACGCAGTATTTT. Protein product: CASSGQLSTDTQYF.

The rearrangement links TRBV4-3 to TRBJ1-4, with 7 positions matching TRBD1. The CDR3 extends over 15 amino acids. Per germline, CDR1 LGHNA and CDR2 YSLEER. The V segment lost 1 base and the J segment 8 bases; nucleotides outside the gene matches: 7. Written as DNA, the CDR3 is TGCGCCAGCAGCCAAGTGGAGGGGGCGTGGGAAAAACTGTTTTTT. It translates to CASSQVEGAWEKLFF.

The chain links TRBV6-1 to TRBJ2-5, with 10 bases aligning to TRBD2. After removal of 2 bases from V and 2 bases from J, the junction contained 2 bases not matched to a gene. Per germline, CDR1 MNHNS and CDR2 SASEGT. The CDR3 loop spans 15 amino acids. In DNA form, the CDR3 reads TGTGCCAGCAGTGAACTAGCGGGGGTACAAGAGACCCAGTACTTC. Protein product: CASSELAGVQETQYF.

V and J are TRBV2 and TRBJ2-7; 8 bases align to TRBD2. Looked up from germline, CDR1 is SNHLY and CDR2 is FYNNEI. J was trimmed by 6 bases and V by 6 bases; bases with no gene match: 4. The CDR3 loop spans 12 amino acids. CDR3 DNA sequence: TGTGCCAGCAGGTCGGGGGGGCCCGAGCAGTACTTC. It yields the protein CASRSGGPEQYF.

The chain is built from TRBV27 and TRBJ1-1; possible D gene TRBD1, 5 bases. The CDR3 consists of 14 residues. Germline lookup yields CDR1 MNHEY and CDR2 SMNVEV (reference sequence). V lost 2 bases to trimming and J lost 6 bases, with 13 bases between them. CDR3 protein: CASSLLGGGAEAFF. The CDR3 DNA is TGTGCCAGCAGTTTACTCGGGGGTGGGGCTGAAGCTTTCTTT.

The chain combines TRBV2 with TRBJ1-6; no clear D gene. This CDR3 contains 20 residues. Germline V gives CDR1 SNHLY, CDR2 FYNNEI. The germline V and J ends were trimmed by 1 base and 7 bases, with 26 bases remaining between them. The CDR3 region has the DNA TGTGCCAGCAGTGAAGAGCAAATATCGCTCCACCCGGGAGGAAATTCACCCCTCCACTTT. Residues: CASSEEQISLHPGGNSPLHF.

This chain connects TRBV6-1 to TRBJ2-1; TRBD2 matches 10 bases. The germline gives CDR1 MNHNS, CDR2 SASEGT. Trimming took 7 bases from V and 4 from J; bases not matched to a gene: 7. This CDR3 region has 15 residues. CDR3 sequence: CASKLLAGAYNEQFF. CDR3 nucleotide sequence: TGTGCCAGCAAACTTCTAGCGGGGGCTTACAATGAGCAGTTCTTC.

This clone showed up just a few times. J is TRBJ2-7 and V is TRBV29-1; 9 bases map to TRBD2. In germline, CDR1 is SQVTM, CDR2 ANQGSEA. Trimming cost V 6 bases and J 3 bases; bases outside gene matches: 6. The CDR3 sequence is 13 residues long. Here the CDR3 reads CSVRGLALYEQYF. Here the CDR3 DNA reads TGCAGCGTCAGGGGACTAGCTCTCTACGAGCAGTACTTC.